This T cell receptor (beta chain) was identified during a study of control samples from healthy donors and cancer patients. Clones were sequenced by immunoSEQ multiplex PCR, and TCRdb holds only the in-frame ones, with some missing. The top ten hold approximately 21% of the sample, which has around 90,000 clones, about 89% seen once. This clone was recorded a few times. CDR3 length equals 18 residues. The germline V gene encodes CDR1 ENHRY and CDR2 SYGVKD. V dropped 10 bases and J dropped 2 bases, with 28 bases sitting between them. Sequencing input: blood. The clonotype comes from a man between 25 and 39 years old in good health. J is TRBJ2-3 and V is TRBV10-3; maybe TRBD2 (5 bases). This CDR3 reads CATALVQTSLANTDTQYF. CDR3 nucleotide sequence: TGTGCCACCGCTCTTGTGCAAACTAGTTTGGCAAACACAGATACGCAGTATTTT.